This TCR beta chain was identified during a study of cytotoxic CD8 clonotypes in ibrutinib-treated CLL. Study context: The sample average was about 280,000 productive templates and 94,082 productive rearrangements. The study, taken as a whole, reports: The study found clonality rose at ibrutinib response, then fell toward baseline at progression.

Investigators sought sequencing depths of between 1 in 200,000 and 1 in 1 million T cells. Clones were sequenced by immunoSEQ multiplex PCR, and TCRdb holds only the in-frame ones, with some missing. The table lists about 49,000 clones, around half of them singletons. The germline V gene has CDR1 SGHAT and CDR2 FQNNGV. Trimming removed 5 bases from V and 0 bases from J; junction bases left unmatched: 2. This CDR3 is built from 16 residues. To note about this clone: As yet, its antigen is unknown.

The chain links TRBV11-2 to TRBJ2-2; the match to TRBD2 covers 11 bases. Sequenced here: PBMCs, sampled after 12 months of ibrutinib treatment. The receptor comes from a human donor with chronic lymphocytic leukemia. The CDR3 loop is CASSQLAGANTGELFF. DNA for the CDR3: TGTGCCAGCAGCCAACTAGCGGGAGCGAACACCGGGGAGCTGTTTTTT. The whole variable domain, remainder taken from reference TRBV11-2 and TRBJ2-2, is EAGVAQSPRYKIIEKRQSVAFWCNPISGHATLYWYQQILGQGPKLLIQFQNNGVVDDSQLPKDRFSAERLKGVDSTLKIQPAKLEDSAVYLCASSQLAGANTGELFFGEGSRLTVL.